This T cell receptor beta chain was sequenced during a study of shared clonotypes between healthy human individuals. There are 12 residues in the CDR3. V was cut by 2 bases and J by 3 bases, with 4 bases left in between. Germline-derived CDR1 and CDR2 are SGDLS and YYNGEE. HIV-negative, healthy adults without recent acute infections or vaccinations were the donors. Libraries were prepared by immunoSEQ multiplex PCR; TCRdb keeps only in-frame clonotypes and omits some of them. This table holds 1.5 million to 1.9 million clones, 95% to 99% found once. Comment on this clone: The same CDR3 arises from other DNA sequences in this sample as well.

This chain uses TRBV9 with TRBJ2-3; D gene ambiguous. Sequences were obtained from naive CD4+ T cells sorted from blood. As for subset: CD45RA+ positively selected. The sequence was collected from a man aged 25 to 40 in good health. As DNA, the CDR3 is TGTGCCAGCAGCGTGGCGACAGATACGCAGTATTTT. As protein: CASSVATDTQYF.